This entry lists 2 T cell receptor beta chains sequenced from one sample in a study of T cell clones after liver transplantation. Repertoires were generated with immunoSEQ multiplex PCR, while TCRdb's copy carries only in-frame clones and drops some. Among fewer than 110,000 clones, about 80% were seen once, and the ten largest hold 2.5% to 3.5%. The specimen comprised CD4+ T cells from blood, sampled approximately 4 years after liver transplant. The origin of the receptors is a human patient who received a liver transplant. Some T cells may be graft donor cells.

In its sample, this clone is medium-sized. The chain has TRBV19 and TRBJ1-4, with D hard to call. The ends were cut back, 3 bases at V and 3 bases at J, with 17 bases in the middle. Germline assignment: CDR1 LNHDA and CDR2 SQIVND (reference sequence). The CDR3 totals 17 residues. The CDR3 is CASSILPTGLANEKLFF. CDR3 coding DNA: TGTGCCAGTAGTATCCTACCGACGGGGTTAGCTAATGAAAAACTGTTTTTT.

The genes are TRBV27 and TRBJ1-1, with a weak D call TRBD1 (6 bases). V lost 5 bases to trimming and J lost 5 bases, with 15 bases between them. This CDR3 has 14 amino acids. Germline V gene sequence: CDR1 MNHEY, CDR2 SMNVEV (reference sequence). The CDR3 bases are TGTGCCAGCAGTCTACAGGGCGGAGGGACTGAAGCTTTCTTT. Translation gives CASSLQGGGTEAFF.